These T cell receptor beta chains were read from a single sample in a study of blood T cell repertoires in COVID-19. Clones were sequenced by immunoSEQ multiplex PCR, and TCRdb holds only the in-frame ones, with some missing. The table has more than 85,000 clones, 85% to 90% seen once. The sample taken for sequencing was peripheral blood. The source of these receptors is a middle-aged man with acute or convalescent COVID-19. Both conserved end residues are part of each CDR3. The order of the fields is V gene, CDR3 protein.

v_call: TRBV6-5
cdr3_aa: CASSSRDRAVNEQFF

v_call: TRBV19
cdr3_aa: CASSPTGMGLQPQHF

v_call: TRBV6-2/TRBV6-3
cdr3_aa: CASSKLTQGLVDEQFF

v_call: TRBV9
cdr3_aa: CASSVSGGLTEAFF

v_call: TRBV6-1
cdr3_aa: CASSEGPGQWQPQHF

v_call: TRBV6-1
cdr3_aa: CASSEFGGSYNEQFF

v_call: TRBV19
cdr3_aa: CASSTPGGKSTDTQYF

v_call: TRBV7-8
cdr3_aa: CASSLGLAGSGELFF

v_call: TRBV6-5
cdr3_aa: CASSLLDTAYGYTF

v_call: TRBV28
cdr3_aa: CASSLARGTTEAFF

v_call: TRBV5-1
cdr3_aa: CASSVTGIPYEQYF

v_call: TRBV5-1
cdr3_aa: CASSGTGEGGYTF

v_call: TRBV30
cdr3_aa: CAWSSGGVRGYKETQYF

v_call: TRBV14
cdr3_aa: CASSQRAGTAYEQYF

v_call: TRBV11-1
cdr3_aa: CASSFIRSSYNEQFF

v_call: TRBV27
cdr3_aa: CASSLSGQGASYEQYF

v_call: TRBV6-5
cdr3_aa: CASSYWASGSYEQYF

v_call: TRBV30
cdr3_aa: CAWSIQGPNYEQYF

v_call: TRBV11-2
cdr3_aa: CASSLARKLFF

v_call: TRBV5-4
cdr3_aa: CASSTLAGSSYNEQFF

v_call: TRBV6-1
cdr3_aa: CASSESPGSTEAFF

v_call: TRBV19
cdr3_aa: CASSTGTGGDTEAFF

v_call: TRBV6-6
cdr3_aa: CASRVGQGNYGYTF